The 14 T cell receptor beta chains given below trace back to one sample, sequenced in a study of blood T cell repertoires in COVID-19. Sequenced by immunoSEQ multiplex PCR; TCRdb stores in-frame clones only, minus some. The data hold hundreds of thousands of clones, with nearly 90% observed a single time. Sequenced material: PBMCs or T cells enriched from blood (not recorded which). These receptors all stem from a woman in her twenties or thirties who had recovered from COVID-19.

J is TRBJ2-1 and V is TRBV9, with D maybe TRBD1 (6 bases). Trimming removed 1 base at V and 3 bases at J, with 11 bases between. The length of the CDR3 is 15 residues. In germline, CDR1 is SGDLS, CDR2 YYNGEE. As DNA, the CDR3 is TGTGCCAGCAGCGTACAGGGGAAGTACTACAATGAGCAGTTCTTC. Amino acids: CASSVQGKYYNEQFF.

The chain has TRBV7-2 and TRBJ2-3, with 11 bases fitting TRBD1. The CDR3 has 15 residues. Germline-derived CDR1 and CDR2 are SGHTA and FQGNSA. V trimming: 2 bases; J trimming: 6 bases; junction bases outside the gene matches: 4. CDR3 DNA: TGTGCCAGCAGCTTAAGGACAGGGGGCTTTGATACGCAGTATTTT. It translates to CASSLRTGGFDTQYF.

Turning to this clone: The junction does not match germline at one end; this may be a read error. The rearrangement links TRBV19 to TRBJ2-2; 9 bases line up with TRBD2. This CDR3 comprises 14 residues. In germline, CDR1 is LNHDA, CDR2 SQIVND (reference sequence). CDR3 DNA sequence: TGTGCCAGCCAAGGACTAGCGAAGACCGGGGAGCTGTTTTTT. Amino acid sequence: CASQGLAKTGELFF.

The rearrangement uses TRBV19 and TRBJ1-2; TRBD1 aligns across 10 bases. Germline loops: CDR1 LNHDA, CDR2 SQIVND (reference sequence). The junction had 9 bases not matched to a gene; V was cut back by 5 bases and J by 6 bases. This CDR3 has 15 amino acids. In DNA, the CDR3 is TGTGCCAGTAGTCTGACTGGGACAGGGGTTAATGGCTACACCTTC. Its translation is CASSLTGTGVNGYTF.

The chain recombines TRBV19 with TRBJ2-3; 7 positions match TRBD1. Per germline, CDR1 LNHDA and CDR2 SQIVND (reference sequence). After removal of 1 base from V and 2 bases from J, the junction contained 9 bases not matched to a gene. The CDR3 is 17 amino acids. CDR3 DNA sequence: TGTGCCAGTAGTATAGGCCGACAGGGAATCATCACAGATACGCAGTATTTT. Translation: CASSIGRQGIITDTQYF.

The chain uses TRBV19 and TRBJ1-5; D call uncertain. The V and J ends lost 3 bases and 2 bases respectively, with 5 bases between them. This CDR3 has 13 amino acids. The germline gives CDR1 LNHDA, CDR2 SQIVND (reference sequence). The CDR3 is CASSITRNQPQHF. The CDR3 DNA follows: TGTGCCAGTAGTATTACTCGCAATCAGCCCCAGCATTTT.

This clone was detected only a few times. The chain employs TRBV12-3 or TRBV12-4 and TRBJ2-3; D is unclear. CDR3 size: 13 residues. V was trimmed by 5 bases and J by 3 bases, leaving 9 bases between them. The CDR3 region has the DNA TGTGCCAGCAGTCCCCGAGTGACAGATACGCAGTATTTT. It specifies CASSPRVTDTQYF.

The chain employs TRBV18 and TRBJ1-1; D ambiguous. Trimming left V 3 bases short and J 2 bases short, with 7 bases between. This CDR3 comprises 13 residues. Germline values: CDR1 KGHSH, CDR2 LQKENI. The CDR3 spells CASSPPVNTEAFF. CDR3 coding DNA: TGTGCCAGCTCACCCCCTGTCAACACTGAAGCTTTCTTT.

V and J are TRBV28 and TRBJ1-6; the match to TRBD1 covers 7 bases. Germline values: CDR1 MDHEN, CDR2 SYDVKM. This CDR3 is built from 15 residues. V lost 9 bases, J lost 0 bases, and 5 bases stayed unmatched. The CDR3 sequence: CASGQVNSYNSPLHF. Here the CDR3 DNA reads TGTGCCAGTGGACAGGTCAACTCCTATAATTCACCCCTCCACTTT.

The chain links TRBV18 to TRBJ2-1; tentative D call: TRBD2 (5 bases). The V and J ends lost 3 bases and 2 bases respectively, with 14 bases between them. The CDR3 is made up of 16 amino acids. CDR1 is KGHSH and CDR2 is LQKENI in the germline V gene. The CDR3 DNA reads TGTGCCAGCTCACCCCAGGAAGGAGGACCCTACAATGAGCAGTTCTTC. Amino acids: CASSPQEGGPYNEQFF.

The rearrangement links TRBV10-3 to TRBJ1-1; D unresolved. Germline V gene sequence: CDR1 ENHRY, CDR2 SYGVKD. The length of the CDR3 is 12 residues. V shed 6 bases and J shed 5 bases, with 10 bases lying between them. CDR3 nucleotide sequence: TGTGCCATCAGCGATGGGAGGACTGAAGCTTTCTTT. It yields the protein CAISDGRTEAFF.

This clone came up once. At one end, the junction sequence differs from germline, possibly due to a read error. This chain joins TRBV4-2 and TRBJ2-7; possibly TRBD1 for D (6 bases). The CDR3 sequence is 16 residues long. Germline V CDR1 and CDR2: LGHNA, YNFKEQ. The CDR3 coding sequence is TGTGCCAGCAGCCAAGGGGCCAGGGGATTCTCCGACGAGCAGTACTTC. Protein product: CASSQGARGFSDEQYF.

The V and J genes are TRBV28 and TRBJ1-6; D is unresolved. The germline V gene encodes CDR1 MDHEN and CDR2 SYDVKM. Trimming took off 7 bases at V and 7 bases at J, with 17 bases between the two ends. The CDR3 runs to 15 residues. CDR3 amino acids: CASIDYVLQNSPLHF. The CDR3 nucleotides read TGTGCCAGCATCGATTACGTACTTCAAAATTCACCCCTCCACTTT.

The CDR3 loop reads CASTDTGLTEAFF. CDR3 nucleotides: TGTGCCAGCACCGATACAGGATTGACTGAAGCTTTCTTT. The genes are TRBV21-1 and TRBJ1-1; TRBD1 is the table's D call, not checked against the DNA. TRBV21-1 is described as a pseudogene. The CDR3 totals 13 residues.